A selection of T cell receptor beta chains follows, all from one sample in a study of cytomegalovirus exposure and HLA in healthy donors. The method was immunoSEQ multiplex PCR; TCRdb's version includes in-frame clones alone and lacks a portion of them. The sample gives 95,000 to 150,000 clones, about 73% of which show up once; around 4.5% is in the top ten. Specimen: PBMCs. These receptors originate from a woman between 35 and 50 years old in good health and CMV-seronegative. Each CDR3 is given with its conserved first and last residue. Fields, in order: CDR3 DNA, CDR3 protein, clone size, J gene, V gene, D gene. D genes are given only for firm matches. A row's size may be missing; if present it is once, few, many or a size class.

CDR3nt: TGTGCCAGTAGTACCACAGGGGGACCGAATGAAAAACTGTTTTTT
CDR3aa: CASSTTGGPNEKLFF
abundance: NA
j_gene: TRBJ1-4
v_gene: TRBV19
d_gene: TRBD1

CDR3nt: TGTGCCAGCAGCTTGGAGAGGGGGTTCACAGATACGCAGTATTTT
CDR3aa: CASSLERGFTDTQYF
abundance: NA
j_gene: TRBJ2-3
v_gene: TRBV5-4
d_gene: NA

CDR3nt: TGCGCCAGCAGCTTGTACGGGACAGGGGGCCCGTCAACTAATGAAAAACTGTTTTTT
CDR3aa: CASSLYGTGGPSTNEKLFF
abundance: NA
j_gene: TRBJ1-4
v_gene: TRBV5-1
d_gene: TRBD1

CDR3nt: TGCGCCAGCTCCGAGTGGGGCATCGACAGCTCCTATAATTCACCCCTCCACTTT
CDR3aa: CASSEWGIDSSYNSPLHF
abundance: NA
j_gene: TRBJ1-6
v_gene: TRBV5-1
d_gene: NA

CDR3nt: TGTGCCAGCAGTTTATCGGCTAGCGGGAGGGCTTTCACAGATACGCAGTATTTT
CDR3aa: CASSLSASGRAFTDTQYF
abundance: NA
j_gene: TRBJ2-3
v_gene: TRBV28
d_gene: TRBD2

CDR3nt: TGTGCCAGCAGTTTAAGTCAGAACAATGAGCAGTTCTTC
CDR3aa: CASSLSQNNEQFF
abundance: NA
j_gene: TRBJ2-1
v_gene: TRBV28
d_gene: NA

CDR3nt: TGTGCCAGCTTCCTAGGTGGAGGGGGCGACGAGCAGTACTTC
CDR3aa: CASFLGGGGDEQYF
abundance: once
j_gene: TRBJ2-7
v_gene: TRBV18
d_gene: NA

CDR3nt: TGTGCCAGCAGCTTAATGGCCCTAGCGACCAATGAGCAGTTCTTC
CDR3aa: CASSLMALATNEQFF
abundance: NA
j_gene: TRBJ2-1
v_gene: TRBV7-2
d_gene: NA

CDR3nt: TGTGCCAGCGCCCAAGGAGGGGGGGGCTCCTACGAGCAGTACTTC
CDR3aa: CASAQGGGGSYEQYF
abundance: NA
j_gene: TRBJ2-7
v_gene: TRBV11-1
d_gene: NA

CDR3nt: TGCAGCGTTGAGCTTCTAGCGGGGGGCACAGATACGCAGTATTTT
CDR3aa: CSVELLAGGTDTQYF
abundance: NA
j_gene: TRBJ2-3
v_gene: TRBV29-1
d_gene: TRBD2

CDR3nt: TGTGCCTGGAGCCACCAACAGGGCTCTTCTGAAAAACTGTTTTTT
CDR3aa: CAWSHQQGSSEKLFF
abundance: once
j_gene: TRBJ1-4
v_gene: TRBV30
d_gene: NA

CDR3nt: TGTGCCAGCAAACTAGCGGGGGGGTATGATACGCAGTATTTT
CDR3aa: CASKLAGGYDTQYF
abundance: NA
j_gene: TRBJ2-3
v_gene: TRBV2
d_gene: TRBD2

CDR3nt: TGTGCCAGCAGCCGGACAGGGGACTCTGGAAACACCATATATTTT
CDR3aa: CASSRTGDSGNTIYF
abundance: once
j_gene: TRBJ1-3
v_gene: TRBV7-2
d_gene: TRBD1

CDR3nt: TGTGCCAGCAGGCGCGGGGGCCCGAACACCGGGGAGCTGTTTTTT
CDR3aa: CASRRGGPNTGELFF
abundance: NA
j_gene: TRBJ2-2
v_gene: TRBV2
d_gene: NA

CDR3nt: TGCGCCAGCAGCTTGGGCGGGAGGGAAGATACGCAGTATTTT
CDR3aa: CASSLGGREDTQYF
abundance: NA
j_gene: TRBJ2-3
v_gene: TRBV5-1
d_gene: TRBD2

CDR3nt: TGTGCCAGCAGTGGTAGCGGGGGCTGGACGCAGTATTTT
CDR3aa: CASSGSGGWTQYF
abundance: NA
j_gene: TRBJ2-3
v_gene: TRBV25-1
d_gene: TRBD2

CDR3nt: TGTGCCAGCAGCTTGCTCGGGGGATTCTACAATGAGCAGTTCTTC
CDR3aa: CASSLLGGFYNEQFF
abundance: NA
j_gene: TRBJ2-1
v_gene: TRBV5-6
d_gene: NA

CDR3nt: TGTGCCAGCAGCTTAGGGGGGGGAGAATACTTC
CDR3aa: CASSLGGGEYF
abundance: NA
j_gene: TRBJ2-7
v_gene: TRBV7-8
d_gene: TRBD2

CDR3nt: TGTGCCAGCAGCCGCCGGACTAGCGGCGGGGATGAGCAGTTCTTC
CDR3aa: CASSRRTSGGDEQFF
abundance: NA
j_gene: TRBJ2-1
v_gene: TRBV5-4
d_gene: TRBD2

CDR3nt: TGTGCCAGCAGTACCGGGGGGAGGGGGAACACCGGGGAGCTGTTTTTT
CDR3aa: CASSTGGRGNTGELFF
abundance: few
j_gene: TRBJ2-2
v_gene: TRBV25-1
d_gene: TRBD2

CDR3nt: TGTGCCAGCAGTGAATGGACAGGAGACACTGAAGCTTTCTTT
CDR3aa: CASSEWTGDTEAFF
abundance: NA
j_gene: TRBJ1-1
v_gene: TRBV6-1
d_gene: TRBD1

CDR3nt: TGTGCCATCAGTGAGTCGAGGGGGTCTAATGAAAAACTGTTTTTT
CDR3aa: CAISESRGSNEKLFF
abundance: NA
j_gene: TRBJ1-4
v_gene: TRBV10-3
d_gene: NA

CDR3nt: TGTGCCAGCAGCTCCTGGACAGGGGATAATTCACCCCTCCACTTT
CDR3aa: CASSSWTGDNSPLHF
abundance: NA
j_gene: TRBJ1-6
v_gene: TRBV7-6
d_gene: TRBD1

CDR3nt: TGTGCCAGCAGCCAAGCAGTCTCTTCCGGGACAGGGGGGTCCTACGAGCAGTACTTC
CDR3aa: CASSQAVSSGTGGSYEQYF
abundance: NA
j_gene: TRBJ2-7
v_gene: TRBV4-2
d_gene: TRBD1

CDR3nt: TGTGCCAGCTCAGGGGCCAGGGAAGGCACTGAAGCTTTCTTT
CDR3aa: CASSGAREGTEAFF
abundance: NA
j_gene: TRBJ1-1
v_gene: TRBV18
d_gene: NA

CDR3nt: TGTGCCAGCTCACCACGAATAATGGGACAGGGGACGGCCGAGCAGTACTTC
CDR3aa: CASSPRIMGQGTAEQYF
abundance: few
j_gene: TRBJ2-7
v_gene: TRBV18
d_gene: TRBD1

CDR3nt: TGTGCCAGCAGTCGACACTCAACTAATGAAAAACTGTTTTTT
CDR3aa: CASSRHSTNEKLFF
abundance: NA
j_gene: TRBJ1-4
v_gene: TRBV27
d_gene: NA

CDR3nt: TGTGCCAGCAGCTCCGGGACAGCAAACACTGAAGCTTTCTTT
CDR3aa: CASSSGTANTEAFF
abundance: once
j_gene: TRBJ1-1
v_gene: TRBV6-5
d_gene: TRBD1

CDR3nt: TGTGCCAGCAGGCCGGGACAGATATATAATTCACCCCTCCACTTT
CDR3aa: CASRPGQIYNSPLHF
abundance: NA
j_gene: TRBJ1-6
v_gene: TRBV27
d_gene: TRBD1

CDR3nt: TGCAGCGTTCTATCGGGGGGGTCATCTGACTTC
CDR3aa: CSVLSGGSSDF
abundance: NA
j_gene: TRBJ2-5
v_gene: TRBV29-1
d_gene: TRBD2

CDR3nt: TGTGCCAGTAGAAAGCCGGGACAGAGTTCGCCTGGCTACACCTTC
CDR3aa: CASRKPGQSSPGYTF
abundance: NA
j_gene: TRBJ1-2
v_gene: TRBV19
d_gene: TRBD1

CDR3nt: TGTGCCAGCAGTGCATCCAGGATAGACAATGAGCAGTTCTTC
CDR3aa: CASSASRIDNEQFF
abundance: NA
j_gene: TRBJ2-1
v_gene: TRBV2
d_gene: NA

CDR3nt: TGTGCCAGCAGTCCACCCGGAGTTGACCCTAACTATGGCTACACCTTC
CDR3aa: CASSPPGVDPNYGYTF
abundance: NA
j_gene: TRBJ1-2
v_gene: TRBV27
d_gene: NA

CDR3nt: TGTGCCAGCAGCCTCGTTAGCGGGACTCCCTACGAGCAGTACTTC
CDR3aa: CASSLVSGTPYEQYF
abundance: NA
j_gene: TRBJ2-7
v_gene: TRBV7-8
d_gene: TRBD2

CDR3nt: TGTGCCAGCAGCAGAGGAACAGGGGGATCGAGAGAGCAGTACTTC
CDR3aa: CASSRGTGGSREQYF
abundance: once
j_gene: TRBJ2-7
v_gene: TRBV11-3
d_gene: TRBD1

CDR3nt: TGTGCCAGCAGTTCTGAAACAGGGAACACTGAAGCTTTCTTT
CDR3aa: CASSSETGNTEAFF
abundance: NA
j_gene: TRBJ1-1
v_gene: TRBV6-9
d_gene: NA

CDR3nt: TGTGCCAGCAGTCTAGGCGGCGGGCTTCACTCACCCCTCCACTTT
CDR3aa: CASSLGGGLHSPLHF
abundance: NA
j_gene: TRBJ1-6
v_gene: TRBV6-6
d_gene: NA

CDR3nt: TGTGCCAGCAGCTTAGGTAACAATGAGCAGTTCTTC
CDR3aa: CASSLGNNEQFF
abundance: NA
j_gene: TRBJ2-1
v_gene: TRBV11-3
d_gene: NA

CDR3nt: TGTGCCAGCAGCCAAGATCAGGGGGCGCGTCCTCCACCCCTCCACTTT
CDR3aa: CASSQDQGARPPPLHF
abundance: once
j_gene: TRBJ1-6
v_gene: TRBV4-2
d_gene: TRBD1